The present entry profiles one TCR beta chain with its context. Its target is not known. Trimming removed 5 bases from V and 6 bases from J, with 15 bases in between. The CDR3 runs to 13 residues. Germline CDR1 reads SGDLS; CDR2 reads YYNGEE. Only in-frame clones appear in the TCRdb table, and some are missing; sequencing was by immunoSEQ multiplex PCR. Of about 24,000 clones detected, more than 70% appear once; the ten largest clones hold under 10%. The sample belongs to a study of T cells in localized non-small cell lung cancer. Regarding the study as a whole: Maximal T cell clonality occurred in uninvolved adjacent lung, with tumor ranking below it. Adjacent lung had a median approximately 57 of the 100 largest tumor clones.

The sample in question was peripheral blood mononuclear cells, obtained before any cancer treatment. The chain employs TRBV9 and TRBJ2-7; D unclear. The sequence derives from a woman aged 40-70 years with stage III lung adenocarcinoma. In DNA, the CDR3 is TGTGCCAGCAGTGCTGAGACAAGTCTCGAGCAGTACTTC. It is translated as CASSAETSLEQYF.